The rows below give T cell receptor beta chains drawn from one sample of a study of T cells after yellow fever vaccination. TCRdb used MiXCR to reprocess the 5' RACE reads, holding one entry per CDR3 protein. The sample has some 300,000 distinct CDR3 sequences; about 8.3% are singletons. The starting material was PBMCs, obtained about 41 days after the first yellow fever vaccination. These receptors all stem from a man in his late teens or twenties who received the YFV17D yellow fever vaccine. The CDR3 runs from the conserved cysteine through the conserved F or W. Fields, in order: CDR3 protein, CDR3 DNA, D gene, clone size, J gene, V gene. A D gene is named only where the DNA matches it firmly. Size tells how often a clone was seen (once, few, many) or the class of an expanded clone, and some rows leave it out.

cdr3_aa: CASSLTGDYNEQFF
cdr3_nt: TGTGCCAGCAGCTTAACAGGGGACTACAATGAGCAGTTCTTC
d_call: .
clone_size: .
j_call: TRBJ2-1
v_call: TRBV7-3

cdr3_aa: CASSPGTPSSYNEQFF
cdr3_nt: TGTGCCAGCAGCCCCGGGACGCCGAGCTCCTACAATGAGCAGTTCTTC
d_call: .
clone_size: .
j_call: TRBJ2-1
v_call: TRBV5-4

cdr3_aa: CASSQKAGGELFF
cdr3_nt: TGCGCCAGCAGCCAAAAAGCGGGCGGGGAGCTGTTTTTT
d_call: .
clone_size: .
j_call: TRBJ2-2
v_call: TRBV4-1

cdr3_aa: CSARGDRGPGDTQYF
cdr3_nt: TGCAGTGCTAGAGGTGACAGGGGGCCCGGAGATACGCAGTATTTT
d_call: TRBD1
clone_size: few
j_call: TRBJ2-3
v_call: TRBV20-1

cdr3_aa: CDSSSGTSKETQYF
cdr3_nt: TGCGACAGCAGCTCCGGGACTAGCAAAGAGACCCAGTACTTC
d_call: TRBD2
clone_size: .
j_call: TRBJ2-5
v_call: TRBV5-1

cdr3_aa: CASSQGLARPSTDTQYF
cdr3_nt: TGTGCCAGCAGCCAGGGACTAGCAAGACCTAGCACAGATACGCAGTATTTT
d_call: TRBD2
clone_size: .
j_call: TRBJ2-3
v_call: TRBV7-9

cdr3_aa: CASSFGAWGTQYF
cdr3_nt: TGTGCCAGCAGCTTCGGAGCTTGGGGTACGCAGTATTTT
d_call: .
clone_size: .
j_call: TRBJ2-3
v_call: TRBV11-2

cdr3_aa: CASSIVGADRQPQHF
cdr3_nt: TGTGCCAGTAGTATAGTCGGGGCAGATCGTCAGCCCCAGCATTTT
d_call: .
clone_size: .
j_call: TRBJ1-5
v_call: TRBV19

cdr3_aa: CASSLAPGVELYEQFF
cdr3_nt: TGCGCCAGCAGCTTGGCCCCGGGGGTTGAGCTCTATGAGCAGTTCTTC
d_call: .
clone_size: few
j_call: TRBJ2-1
v_call: TRBV5-1

cdr3_aa: CASSALTGDTGANVLTF
cdr3_nt: TGCGCCAGCAGTGCGCTGACAGGGGATACTGGGGCCAACGTCCTGACTTTC
d_call: TRBD1
clone_size: few
j_call: TRBJ2-6
v_call: TRBV5-1

cdr3_aa: CASRTQGNLNTEAFF
cdr3_nt: TGCGCCAGCAGGACACAGGGGAACTTGAACACTGAAGCTTTCTTT
d_call: TRBD1
clone_size: .
j_call: TRBJ1-1
v_call: TRBV5-1

cdr3_aa: CASTSGGNEKLFF
cdr3_nt: TGTGCCAGCACCTCCGGGGGTAATGAAAAACTGTTTTTT
d_call: .
clone_size: .
j_call: TRBJ1-4
v_call: TRBV7-9

cdr3_aa: CASSFAHSAYDGAGVGELFF
cdr3_nt: TGCGCCAGCAGCTTCGCTCACTCGGCGTACGACGGCGCAGGGGTCGGGGAGCTGTTTTTT
d_call: .
clone_size: few
j_call: TRBJ2-2
v_call: TRBV5-1

cdr3_aa: CATDAGEGNTEAFF
cdr3_nt: TGTGCCACTGACGCGGGGGAGGGGAACACTGAAGCTTTCTTT
d_call: .
clone_size: few
j_call: TRBJ1-1
v_call: TRBV19

cdr3_aa: CASSPLILGGVVDTQYF
cdr3_nt: TGTGCCAGCAGTCCCCTGATTTTGGGGGGCGTTGTGGATACGCAGTATTTT
d_call: .
clone_size: few
j_call: TRBJ2-3
v_call: TRBV12-3/TRBV12-4

cdr3_aa: CSVEGLEDTQYF
cdr3_nt: TGCAGCGTTGAAGGTCTAGAAGATACGCAGTATTTT
d_call: .
clone_size: few
j_call: TRBJ2-3
v_call: TRBV29-1

cdr3_aa: CASSQDVLEGGWRSYEQYF
cdr3_nt: TGCGCCAGCAGCCAAGATGTGTTGGAGGGCGGCTGGAGGTCCTACGAGCAGTACTTC
d_call: .
clone_size: .
j_call: TRBJ2-7
v_call: TRBV4-1

cdr3_aa: CASSRSLSPTDTQYF
cdr3_nt: TGTGCCAGCAGCCGCTCACTCAGCCCCACAGATACGCAGTATTTT
d_call: .
clone_size: .
j_call: TRBJ2-3
v_call: TRBV6-1

cdr3_aa: CASSLQGSSGEQFF
cdr3_nt: TGTGCCAGCAGCTTGCAGGGGTCATCGGGAGAGCAGTTCTTC
d_call: .
clone_size: few
j_call: TRBJ2-1
v_call: TRBV5-5

cdr3_aa: CASSLGQGLAGPNEQFF
cdr3_nt: TGTGCCAGCAGCTTAGGACAAGGACTAGCGGGCCCTAATGAGCAGTTCTTC
d_call: TRBD2
clone_size: few
j_call: TRBJ2-1
v_call: TRBV7-9

cdr3_aa: CSAIGGQGETQYF
cdr3_nt: TGCAGTGCTATTGGAGGACAGGGGGAGACCCAGTACTTC
d_call: TRBD1
clone_size: .
j_call: TRBJ2-5
v_call: TRBV20-1

cdr3_aa: CASSLSVNTGELFF
cdr3_nt: TGTGCCAGCAGCTTGTCAGTTAACACCGGGGAGCTGTTTTTT
d_call: .
clone_size: many
j_call: TRBJ2-2
v_call: TRBV7-9

cdr3_aa: CASSLVRGRYEQYF
cdr3_nt: TGTGCCAGCAGCTTAGTTCGTGGCCGCTACGAGCAGTACTTC
d_call: .
clone_size: few
j_call: TRBJ2-7
v_call: TRBV7-9

cdr3_aa: CASSLRGGGEKLFF
cdr3_nt: TGTGCCAGCAGTCTACGGGGGGGCGGTGAAAAACTGTTTTTT
d_call: .
clone_size: many
j_call: TRBJ1-4
v_call: TRBV12-3/TRBV12-4

cdr3_aa: CASALAGTDTQYF
cdr3_nt: TGTGCCAGCGCACTAGCGGGAACAGATACGCAGTATTTT
d_call: TRBD2
clone_size: many
j_call: TRBJ2-3
v_call: TRBV11-2

cdr3_aa: CASSHSGGADGHF
cdr3_nt: TGTGCCAGCAGTCATAGCGGGGGGGCCGATGGGCACTTC
d_call: TRBD2
clone_size: few
j_call: TRBJ2-5
v_call: TRBV5-4

cdr3_aa: CASSFGGGELFF
cdr3_nt: TGTGCCAGCAGCTTTGGCGGGGGGGAGCTGTTTTTT
d_call: .
clone_size: many
j_call: TRBJ2-2
v_call: TRBV5-6

cdr3_aa: CASSLKRRNTGELFF
cdr3_nt: TGTGCCAGCAGCTTAAAACGCCGGAACACCGGGGAGCTGTTTTTT
d_call: .
clone_size: few
j_call: TRBJ2-2
v_call: TRBV7-9

cdr3_aa: CSGKSTNEKLFF
cdr3_nt: TGCAGTGGCAAGTCAACTAATGAAAAACTGTTTTTT
d_call: .
clone_size: .
j_call: TRBJ1-4
v_call: TRBV20-1

cdr3_aa: CASSDGDEKLFF
cdr3_nt: TGCGCCAGCAGTGACGGTGATGAAAAACTGTTTTTT
d_call: .
clone_size: .
j_call: TRBJ1-4
v_call: TRBV10-2

cdr3_aa: CASSFWSGEGETQYF
cdr3_nt: TGTGCCAGCAGCTTCTGGAGCGGAGAGGGGGAGACCCAGTACTTC
d_call: .
clone_size: .
j_call: TRBJ2-5
v_call: TRBV7-9

cdr3_aa: CASSRTGTAFSGNTIYF
cdr3_nt: TGTGCCAGCAGCCGAACCGGGACAGCCTTCTCTGGAAACACCATATATTTT
d_call: TRBD1
clone_size: .
j_call: TRBJ1-3
v_call: TRBV7-2

cdr3_aa: CASRWDQNNEQFF
cdr3_nt: TGTGCCAGCAGATGGGACCAAAACAATGAGCAGTTCTTC
d_call: .
clone_size: few
j_call: TRBJ2-1
v_call: TRBV28

cdr3_aa: CASSLAAGTSTQYF
cdr3_nt: TGTGCCAGCAGCTTAGCAGCGGGGACAAGTACGCAGTATTTT
d_call: .
clone_size: .
j_call: TRBJ2-3
v_call: TRBV11-2

cdr3_aa: CAFCFNWGGDSAGHEQFF
cdr3_nt: TGTGCCTTCTGTTTCAATTGGGGGGGGGACTCGGCGGGCCATGAGCAGTTCTTC
d_call: TRBD2
clone_size: .
j_call: TRBJ2-1
v_call: TRBV2

cdr3_aa: CASSTLPGLIATNEKLFF
cdr3_nt: TGCGCCAGCAGCACGCTACCGGGACTAATAGCAACTAATGAAAAACTGTTTTTT
d_call: .
clone_size: .
j_call: TRBJ1-4
v_call: TRBV5-1

cdr3_aa: CASSAVRGLGANVLTF
cdr3_nt: TGTGCCAGCAGTGCCGTTAGGGGGCTTGGGGCCAACGTCCTGACTTTC
d_call: TRBD1
clone_size: .
j_call: TRBJ2-6
v_call: TRBV2

cdr3_aa: CASSQGISGGGETQYF
cdr3_nt: TGCGCCAGCAGCCAGGGGATTAGCGGGGGGGGAGAGACCCAGTACTTC
d_call: TRBD2
clone_size: few
j_call: TRBJ2-5
v_call: TRBV4-3

cdr3_aa: CAWSGDTGELFF
cdr3_nt: TGTGCCTGGAGTGGGGACACCGGGGAGCTGTTTTTT
d_call: .
clone_size: .
j_call: TRBJ2-2
v_call: TRBV30

cdr3_aa: CASSFWQGTGELFF
cdr3_nt: TGTGCCAGCAGCTTCTGGCAGGGTACCGGGGAGCTGTTTTTT
d_call: .
clone_size: .
j_call: TRBJ2-2
v_call: TRBV7-2

cdr3_aa: CASSLEGQGQETQYF
cdr3_nt: TGCGCCAGCAGCTTGGAGGGACAGGGACAAGAGACCCAGTACTTC
d_call: TRBD1
clone_size: few
j_call: TRBJ2-5
v_call: TRBV5-1

cdr3_aa: CASSTGLDGGKLFF
cdr3_nt: TGTGCCAGCTCTACGGGACTGGACGGGGGAAAACTGTTTTTT
d_call: .
clone_size: .
j_call: TRBJ1-4
v_call: TRBV7-2

cdr3_aa: CASREQGAGDTQYF
cdr3_nt: TGCGCCAGCAGGGAACAGGGGGCAGGAGATACGCAGTATTTT
d_call: TRBD1
clone_size: .
j_call: TRBJ2-3
v_call: TRBV5-1

cdr3_aa: CASSYYYRPPKGTQYF
cdr3_nt: TGTGCCAGCAGTTACTATTACAGGCCCCCCAAGGGGACCCAGTACTTC
d_call: .
clone_size: .
j_call: TRBJ2-5
v_call: TRBV6-5

cdr3_aa: CASSLSGAHTIYF
cdr3_nt: TGTGCCAGCAGCTTATCGGGGGCACACACCATATATTTT
d_call: .
clone_size: .
j_call: TRBJ1-3
v_call: TRBV7-9

cdr3_aa: CATSREQGANYEQYF
cdr3_nt: TGTGCCACCAGCAGAGAACAGGGGGCGAACTACGAGCAGTACTTC
d_call: TRBD1
clone_size: .
j_call: TRBJ2-7
v_call: TRBV15

cdr3_aa: CASTRQGNYGYTF
cdr3_nt: TGTGCCAGCACCCGACAGGGGAACTATGGCTACACCTTC
d_call: TRBD1
clone_size: few
j_call: TRBJ1-2
v_call: TRBV12-3/TRBV12-4

cdr3_aa: CSAQETSGGGETQYF
cdr3_nt: TGCAGTGCCCAAGAGACTAGCGGGGGTGGAGAGACCCAGTACTTC
d_call: TRBD2
clone_size: .
j_call: TRBJ2-5
v_call: TRBV20-1

cdr3_aa: CASRPTQYF
cdr3_nt: TGTGCCAGCAGACCGACCCAGTACTTC
d_call: .
clone_size: .
j_call: TRBJ2-5
v_call: TRBV21-1

cdr3_aa: CASSLSGTGEDGYTF
cdr3_nt: TGCGCCAGCAGCTTGTCTGGGACAGGGGAGGATGGCTACACCTTC
d_call: TRBD1
clone_size: .
j_call: TRBJ1-2
v_call: TRBV5-1

cdr3_aa: CAISVRGGTEAFF
cdr3_nt: TGTGCCATCAGTGTTAGGGGAGGCACTGAAGCTTTCTTT
d_call: .
clone_size: many
j_call: TRBJ1-1
v_call: TRBV10-3